A single sample is the source of the 26 T cell receptor beta chains below, sequenced in a study of blood T cell repertoires in COVID-19. Profiled with immunoSEQ multiplex PCR; TCRdb holds only in-frame clones, not every one. The sample lists 100,000 to 150,000 clones; 85% to 90% were seen once. Sequencing was done on a sample of peripheral blood. Every receptor here comes from a man in his sixties or seventies with active or convalescent COVID-19.

The rearrangement joins TRBV4-1 to TRBJ1-1; a weak D match, TRBD1 (6 bases). The length of the CDR3 is 15 residues. V gave up 3 bases and J gave up 0 bases, with 11 bases separating them. Germline CDR1 and CDR2: MGHRA and YSYEKL. The CDR3: CASSHQGQLNTEAFF. The CDR3 DNA reads as TGCGCCAGCAGCCACCAGGGACAATTGAACACTGAAGCTTTCTTT.

The rearrangement joins TRBV25-1 to TRBJ2-7, with 8 bases lining up with TRBD2. The V gene's germline CDR1 is MGHDK and CDR2 SYGVNS. V shed 5 bases and J 0 bases; nucleotides not matched to a gene: 9. The CDR3 totals 16 residues. In DNA form, the CDR3 reads TGTGCCAGCAGTTCGACTAGCGCATCGAGCTCCTACGAGCAGTACTTC. It translates to CASSSTSASSSYEQYF.

The chain recombines TRBV19 with TRBJ1-1; perhaps TRBD1 as D (6 bases). V was shortened by 6 bases and J by 4 bases, with 15 bases between the two germline ends. The CDR3 length is 14 residues. Germline-derived CDR1 and CDR2 are LNHDA and SQIVND (reference sequence). The CDR3 region is CASRHRELGTEAFF. The CDR3 DNA sequence: TGTGCCAGTAGGCACAGGGAATTGGGCACTGAAGCTTTCTTT.

The chain carries TRBV27 and TRBJ1-2; 8 bases align to TRBD1. Germline CDR1 and CDR2: MNHEY and SMNVEV (reference sequence). The CDR3 covers 15 residues. V dropped 0 bases and J dropped 7; count of bases not matched to a gene: 7. Here the CDR3 reads CASSLSRQGASGYTF. CDR3 in DNA: TGTGCCAGCAGTTTATCGCGCCAGGGGGCGAGTGGCTACACCTTC.

This clone has a single count. The chain employs TRBV5-5 and TRBJ2-5, with 9 nucleotides matching TRBD1. The J segment lost 2 bases and the V segment lost 4 bases, leaving 3 bases of the junction unmatched. The germline gives CDR1 SGHKS, CDR2 YYEKEE (reference sequence). This CDR3 is built from 14 residues. The CDR3 sequence is CASSAGQGQETQYF. In DNA form, the CDR3 reads TGTGCCAGCAGCGCGGGACAGGGACAAGAGACCCAGTACTTC.

The rearrangement uses TRBV7-6 and TRBJ1-6; the D is unclear. This CDR3 region has 16 residues. CDR1 and CDR2 from the germline V gene are SGHVS and FNYEAQ. V was pared by 4 bases and J by 10 bases, with 20 bases between. The CDR3 DNA sequence: TGTGCCAGCAGCTACGGACCAGATGGAAGAGGGTCACCCCTCCACTTT. This gives the protein CASSYGPDGRGSPLHF.

This clone appeared once. V gene TRBV3-1 (or the pseudogene TRBV3-2) combines with J gene TRBJ2-1, with D perhaps matching TRBD2 (5 bases). This CDR3 has 14 residues. From germline, CDR1 is LGHDT and CDR2 YNNKEL (reference sequence). The germline V and J ends were trimmed by 5 bases and 0 bases, with 8 bases remaining between them. The CDR3 sequence: CASSRLNSYNEQFF. For the CDR3, the DNA is TGTGCCAGCAGCAGACTAAACTCCTACAATGAGCAGTTCTTC.

The rearrangement joins TRBV14 to TRBJ1-4; 10 nucleotides match TRBD1. After removal of 6 bases from V and 7 bases from J, the junction contained 8 bases not matched to a gene. Germline-derived CDR1 and CDR2 are SGHDN and FVKESK. The CDR3 runs to 15 residues. The CDR3 region has the DNA TGTGCCAGCAGTCCAACCGGGACAGGGGTTGAAAAACTGTTTTTT. It translates to CASSPTGTGVEKLFF.

The rearrangement joins TRBV28 to TRBJ1-5; D is unresolved. The CDR3 length is 14 residues. Germline V gives CDR1 MDHEN, CDR2 SYDVKM. The germline V and J ends were trimmed by 5 bases and 5 bases, with 13 bases remaining between them. Here the CDR3 reads CASSLEINHQPQHF. CDR3 nucleotides: TGTGCCAGCAGTCTAGAAATAAACCATCAGCCCCAGCATTTT.

V and J are TRBV9 and TRBJ2-7, with TRBD2 identical over 7 bases. V gave up 4 bases and J gave up 3 bases; unmatched junction bases: 10. The CDR3 is 15 residues long. Germline CDR1 is SGDLS and CDR2 is YYNGEE. In nucleotides, the CDR3 is TGTGCCAGCAGCCCCCCAGGCAGGGACTACTACGAGCAGTACTTC. Its protein product is CASSPPGRDYYEQYF.

The rearrangement joins TRBV6-5 to TRBJ1-4, with TRBD1 identical over 12 bases. J gave up 5 bases and V 8 bases, and 3 bases lay outside the gene matches. In germline, CDR1 is MNHEY, CDR2 SVGAGI. This CDR3 is built from 14 residues. CDR3 region: CASGTGGINEKLFF. CDR3 DNA: TGTGCCAGCGGGACAGGGGGCATAAATGAAAAACTGTTTTTT.

Concerning this clone itself: The same CDR3 can be traced to other DNA sequences in this sample. V gene TRBV30 combines with J gene TRBJ1-5; 7 nucleotides agree with TRBD1. The CDR3 consists of 13 residues. Trimming cost V 1 base and J 4 bases; bases outside gene matches: 1. In germline, CDR1 is GTSNPN, CDR2 SVGIG (reference sequence). The CDR3 reads CAWSGQGNQPQHF. The CDR3 DNA reads as TGTGCCTGGAGTGGACAGGGTAATCAGCCCCAGCATTTT.

This chain joins TRBV7-2 and TRBJ1-6, with 8 bases identical to TRBD1. V lost 5 bases and J lost 6; bases outside the gene matches: 3. CDR1 SGHTA and CDR2 FQGNSA come from the germline V gene. The CDR3 has 14 amino acids. The chain's CDR3 is CASSPQGANSPLHF. The CDR3 bases are TGTGCCAGCAGCCCCCAGGGGGCTAATTCACCCCTCCACTTT.

This chain connects TRBV15 to TRBJ1-1; D is unresolved. This CDR3 has 13 amino acids. Trimming stripped 0 bases from V and 5 bases from J, with 7 bases between. Germline lookup yields CDR1 LNHNV and CDR2 YYDKDF (reference sequence). The CDR3 coding sequence is TGTGCCACCAGCAGAGATGCGTCTACTGAAGCTTTCTTT. It yields the protein CATSRDASTEAFF. Full variable domain (remainder filled in from reference TRBV15 and TRBJ1-1): DAMVIQNPRYQVTQFGKPVTLSCSQTLNHNVMYWYQQKSSQAPKLLFHYYDKDFNNEADTPDNFQSRRPNTSFCFLDIRSPGLGDTAMYLCATSRDASTEAFFGQGTRLTVV.

V usage is TRBV7-2 and J usage is TRBJ2-7, with 8 nucleotides matching TRBD1. The V gene's germline CDR1 is SGHTA and CDR2 FQGNSA. There are 14 residues in the CDR3. The trim removed 1 base at V and 5 bases at J, leaving 4 bases unmatched. The CDR3 DNA is TGTGCCAGCAGCTTAGACAGGGGGAGAGACGAGCAGTACTTC. Translating gives CASSLDRGRDEQYF.

This clone has only one observation. The chain joins TRBV27 to TRBJ2-7, with a weak D call TRBD2 (5 bases). Trimming stripped 3 bases from V and 3 bases from J, with 15 bases between. The germline V gene has CDR1 MNHEY and CDR2 SMNVEV (reference sequence). The CDR3 covers 15 residues. CDR3 amino acids: CASSFRQPGNYEQYF. For the CDR3, the DNA is TGTGCCAGCAGTTTCCGGCAGCCGGGGAACTACGAGCAGTACTTC.

The V gene is TRBV7-2, the J gene TRBJ2-3; TRBD2 might be the D (7 bases). V was cut by 4 bases and J by 3 bases, with 17 bases left in between. This CDR3 region has 16 residues. Germline V gene lookup returns CDR1 SGHTA and CDR2 FQGNSA. The CDR3 sequence is CASSSGTTRGTDTQYF. The CDR3 bases are TGTGCCAGCAGCTCCGGGACTACCAGGGGAACAGATACGCAGTATTTT.

The genes are TRBV21-1 and TRBJ1-3. TRBV21-1 is described as a pseudogene. This CDR3 contains 12 residues. The CDR3 here is CAREVSGNTIYF. In DNA, the CDR3 is TGTGCCAGAGAGGTTTCTGGAAACACCATATATTTT.

The chain uses TRBV6-5 and TRBJ2-5; TRBD1 might be the D (5 bases). V lost 10 bases and J 5 bases, leaving 17 bases between the germline ends. This CDR3 contains 13 residues. Looked up from germline, CDR1 is MNHEY and CDR2 is SVGAGI. The CDR3: CANQAGFRETQYF. The CDR3 DNA reads as TGTGCCAACCAGGCAGGGTTTCGGGAGACCCAGTACTTC.

DNA for the CDR3: TGTGCCAGCAGATGGGGGTCTTGGGGGCTTTACGAGCAGTACTTC. Translating it yields CASRWGSWGLYEQYF. This chain uses TRBV27 with TRBJ2-7, with TRBD1 as a possible D gene (6 bases). V lost 6 bases and J 4 bases, leaving 19 bases between the germline ends. This CDR3 is built from 15 residues. Germline lookup yields CDR1 MNHEY and CDR2 SMNVEV (reference sequence).

The V call is TRBV3-1 (or the pseudogene TRBV3-2), the J call TRBJ2-3, with 9 bases that match TRBD2. CDR1 LGHDT and CDR2 YNNKEL come from the germline V gene (reference sequence). The CDR3 totals 13 residues. V shed 1 base, J shed 11 bases, and the junction held 4 bases outside the gene matches. CDR3 sequence reads: CASSQGTSAGQYF. The DNA for the CDR3 is TGTGCCAGCAGCCAAGGGACTAGCGCTGGGCAGTATTTT.

The V call is TRBV5-6, the J call TRBJ2-3; 12 positions agree with TRBD2. The junction had 8 bases not matched to a gene; V was cut back by 0 bases and J by 6 bases. CDR3 length equals 17 residues. Germline V gene data show CDR1 as SGHDT and CDR2 as YYEEEE. The CDR3 is CASSLVLAGGGRDTQYF. The CDR3 region has the DNA TGTGCCAGCAGCTTGGTACTAGCGGGAGGTGGGCGGGATACGCAGTATTTT.

This clone was observed once. V is TRBV30 and J is TRBJ2-7; 12 bases line up with TRBD2. The V gene end was trimmed by 7 bases and the J gene end by 6 bases; junction bases not matched to a gene: 7. CDR1 is GTSNPN, CDR2 SVGIG, per germline (reference sequence). The length of the CDR3 is 13 residues. Here the CDR3 DNA reads TGTGCCTTGAGACTAGCGGGAGAAATCGAGCAGTACTTC. This gives the protein CALRLAGEIEQYF. The full variable domain, completed using reference TRBV30 and TRBJ2-7, is SQTIHQWPATLVQPVGSPLSLECTVEGTSNPNLYWYRQAAGRGLQLLFYSVGIGQISSEVPQNLSASRPQDRQFILSSKKLLLSDSGFYLCALRLAGEIEQYFGPGTRLTVT.

The chain recombines TRBV9 with TRBJ2-1; TRBD2 agrees at 7 bases. The CDR3 runs 16 residues. The trim removed 0 bases at V and 2 bases at J, leaving 5 bases unmatched. Germline values: CDR1 SGDLS, CDR2 YYNGEE. The CDR3 region has the DNA TGTGCCAGCAGCGTAGGGCCACTAGCGCCCTACAATGAGCAGTTCTTC. Encoded protein: CASSVGPLAPYNEQFF.

The V call is TRBV19, the J call TRBJ1-1; 8 bases map to TRBD1. CDR1 and CDR2 from the germline V gene are LNHDA and SQIVND (reference sequence). V shed 4 bases and J 7 bases; nucleotides not matched to a gene: 8. This CDR3 contains 14 residues. The CDR3: CASSKGQGSVEAFF. Here the CDR3 DNA reads TGTGCCAGTAGTAAAGGACAGGGTTCGGTTGAAGCTTTCTTT.

V is TRBV6-6 and J is TRBJ2-3; D perhaps matches TRBD2 (6 bases). The CDR3 sequence is 14 residues long. Germline V gene sequence: CDR1 MNHNY, CDR2 SVGAGI (reference sequence). V shed 5 bases and J shed 0 bases, with 9 bases lying between them. The CDR3 reads CASSARGSTDTQYF. The CDR3 DNA reads TGTGCCAGCAGTGCCCGGGGGAGCACAGATACGCAGTATTTT.